A selection of T cell receptor beta chains follows, all from one sample in a study of CD8 T cells in ankylosing spondylitis. TCRdb fed the 5' RACE reads into MiXCR, producing one record per CDR3 protein. This sample carries a few hundred thousand distinct CDR3 sequences, about 7% of them seen once, and the ten largest clones take about 14%. Sequencing was performed on blood, either unsorted or a sorted T cell fraction (not recorded which). The receptors originated from a male donor with ankylosing spondylitis. The CDR3 runs from the conserved cysteine through the conserved F or W. D genes are given only for firm matches. Only part of the rows carry a size: once, few, many, or a class if the clone is expanded.

CDR3nt: TGTGCCAGCAGCCAGGACAGGGGGCTTATTGGGACTGAAGCTTTCTTT
CDR3aa: CASSQDRGLIGTEAFF
v_gene: TRBV7-2
abundance: few
d_gene: TRBD1
j_gene: TRBJ1-1

CDR3nt: TGCGCCAGCAGCCAAGATCTGCCCTTTGGAGAATCCTACGAGCAGTACTTC
CDR3aa: CASSQDLPFGESYEQYF
v_gene: TRBV4-3
abundance: many
d_gene: NA
j_gene: TRBJ2-7

CDR3nt: TGCGCCAGCAGCCAAAAACGGGCAGGGATCCTTGGCTACACCTTC
CDR3aa: CASSQKRAGILGYTF
v_gene: TRBV4-3
abundance: few
d_gene: NA
j_gene: TRBJ1-2

CDR3nt: TGTGCCAGCAGTTACGGCCTTGGGGTCACTGAAGCTTTCTTT
CDR3aa: CASSYGLGVTEAFF
v_gene: TRBV6-2/TRBV6-3
abundance: few
d_gene: NA
j_gene: TRBJ1-1

CDR3nt: TGCAGCGGCTATGGGCAGGGATATTTAGGTGATACGCAGTATTTT
CDR3aa: CSGYGQGYLGDTQYF
v_gene: TRBV29-1
abundance: many
d_gene: NA
j_gene: TRBJ2-3

CDR3nt: TGCGCCAGCAGCCAGAGACAGGGGAACTATGGCTACACCTTC
CDR3aa: CASSQRQGNYGYTF
v_gene: TRBV4-3
abundance: many
d_gene: TRBD1
j_gene: TRBJ1-2

CDR3nt: TGTGCCAGCAGCATACCCAGGACTAGCGGGGATCTCAATGAGCAGTTCTTC
CDR3aa: CASSIPRTSGDLNEQFF
v_gene: TRBV9
abundance: many
d_gene: TRBD2
j_gene: TRBJ2-1

CDR3nt: TGTGCCAGCAACTTCGGGCAGTCCTACGAGCAGTACTTC
CDR3aa: CASNFGQSYEQYF
v_gene: TRBV12-3/TRBV12-4
abundance: many
d_gene: NA
j_gene: TRBJ2-7

CDR3nt: TGCAGCGTTGATTCCGGGGACGGCTACACCTTC
CDR3aa: CSVDSGDGYTF
v_gene: TRBV29-1
abundance: many
d_gene: NA
j_gene: TRBJ1-2

CDR3nt: TGTGCCACCAGTGACTTCACAGATACGCAGTATTTT
CDR3aa: CATSDFTDTQYF
v_gene: TRBV24-1
abundance: NA
d_gene: NA
j_gene: TRBJ2-3

CDR3nt: TGTGCCAGCAGCCAAGATAGGGCAGGGCAAAACACCATATATTTT
CDR3aa: CASSQDRAGQNTIYF
v_gene: TRBV4-2
abundance: many
d_gene: NA
j_gene: TRBJ1-3

CDR3nt: TGTGCCAGCAATGTACTAGCGGGAGGTGGTGAGCAGTTCTTC
CDR3aa: CASNVLAGGGEQFF
v_gene: TRBV12-3/TRBV12-4
abundance: few
d_gene: TRBD2
j_gene: TRBJ2-1

CDR3nt: TGTGCCAGCAGTGACGAGAGATATAGCAATCAGCCCCAGCATTTT
CDR3aa: CASSDERYSNQPQHF
v_gene: TRBV28
abundance: many
d_gene: NA
j_gene: TRBJ1-5

CDR3nt: TGTGCCAGCAGCCAGGACAGGGTCCAAGAGACCCAGTACTTC
CDR3aa: CASSQDRVQETQYF
v_gene: TRBV5-6
abundance: NA
d_gene: TRBD1
j_gene: TRBJ2-5

CDR3nt: TGTGCCAGCAGCACTAGCGGGGGGACATCTCAGTACTTC
CDR3aa: CASSTSGGTSQYF
v_gene: TRBV9
abundance: many
d_gene: TRBD2
j_gene: TRBJ2-5

CDR3nt: TGCGCCAGCAGCCAAGAGGTGGGAGTTAGATACAATGAGCAGTTCTTC
CDR3aa: CASSQEVGVRYNEQFF
v_gene: TRBV4-3
abundance: many
d_gene: NA
j_gene: TRBJ2-1

CDR3nt: TGTGCCAGCAGTGAAGAAGGACTCCCCTTTTGGGAGCAGTACTTC
CDR3aa: CASSEEGLPFWEQYF
v_gene: TRBV2
abundance: few
d_gene: NA
j_gene: TRBJ2-7

CDR3nt: TGTGCCAGCAGCCCGGACAGGGTGGACGATGAGCAGTTCTTC
CDR3aa: CASSPDRVDDEQFF
v_gene: TRBV9
abundance: many
d_gene: TRBD1
j_gene: TRBJ2-1

CDR3nt: TGCAGCGTTGGACAGGGGGTTGATCAGCCCCAGCATTTT
CDR3aa: CSVGQGVDQPQHF
v_gene: TRBV29-1
abundance: many
d_gene: TRBD1
j_gene: TRBJ1-5

CDR3nt: TGCAGTGCTTCCGGGACAGGGCTACAGCCCCAGCATTTT
CDR3aa: CSASGTGLQPQHF
v_gene: TRBV20-1
abundance: once
d_gene: TRBD1
j_gene: TRBJ1-5

CDR3nt: TGTGCCAGCAGTGAATCCGGTTGGGCAGGGGGGACCAGAAACATTCAGTACTTC
CDR3aa: CASSESGWAGGTRNIQYF
v_gene: TRBV25-1
abundance: once
d_gene: NA
j_gene: TRBJ2-4

CDR3nt: TGCGCCAGCAGCCAGGTACTAGCTGCCCCCTACGAGCAGTACTTC
CDR3aa: CASSQVLAAPYEQYF
v_gene: TRBV4-1
abundance: many
d_gene: NA
j_gene: TRBJ2-7

CDR3nt: TGTGCCAGCAGCTCCCTCCGGGACAGGGGCTCCTACAATGAGCAGTTCTTC
CDR3aa: CASSSLRDRGSYNEQFF
v_gene: TRBV7-2
abundance: NA
d_gene: TRBD1
j_gene: TRBJ2-1

CDR3nt: TGTGCCAGCAAGGACAGGGGGGCCTACGAGCAGTACTTC
CDR3aa: CASKDRGAYEQYF
v_gene: TRBV6-1
abundance: many
d_gene: TRBD1
j_gene: TRBJ2-7